The source of this T cell receptor beta chain is a study of shared clonotypes between healthy human individuals. The table lists this clone with a count of one. TCRdb's table, derived via immunoSEQ multiplex PCR, lists solely in-frame clones and lacks some. Of about 2.4 million clones listed, approximately 92% were seen once; the top ten hold roughly 0.14%. Input material: naive CD4+ T cells sorted from blood. Subset specified: CD45RA+ positively selected. The receptor comes from a man younger than 30 in good health.

In DNA form, the CDR3 reads TGTGCCAGCGCAAGGACTAGCGGGGTCCCTGAGCAGTTCTTC. It yields the protein CASARTSGVPEQFF. The gene calls are TRBV18 and TRBJ2-1; 12 bases are a match to TRBD2. CDR1 is KGHSH and CDR2 is LQKENI in the germline V gene. The CDR3 consists of 14 residues. The V gene end was trimmed by 8 bases and the J gene end by 9 bases; junction bases not matched to a gene: 8. Full variable domain (missing parts from reference TRBV18 and TRBJ2-1): NAGVMQNPRHLVRRRGQEARLRCSPMKGHSHVYWYRQLPEEGLKFMVYLQKENIIDESGMPKERFSAEFPKEGPSILRIQQVVRGDSAAYFCASARTSGVPEQFFGPGTRLTVL.